This entry describes one T cell receptor (beta chain). Its antigen is still unknown. No base quality information exists; no much larger clone differs at one position. The sample comes from a study of response to subunit inactivated influenza vaccine listed by TCRdb under 2018. At the level of the whole study: Deep quantitative T cell receptor repertoire profiling was used in the study to track responses to a trivalent subunit inactivated influenza vaccine.

To prepare the library, RT-PCR was applied. For sequencing, an Illumina HiSeq 2500 was employed. The raw public data were reprocessed by TCRdb itself: fastp quality trimming at Q25, MiXCR clonotype calling, in-frame beta chains only. Rows matching on CDR3 protein sequence are summarized as one entry with the most common DNA and genes. Recorded for this sample are 500,000 to 700,000 distinct CDR3 sequences; approximately 24% of them occurred a single time. The ten largest clones represent approximately 2.9% of the sample. From the cysteine through the phenylalanine, the CDR3 covers 14 amino acids. Only the CDR3 DNA stays, 42 bases, in frame from base 1. V loses 2 bases, J loses 0 bases, and the germline ends lie 11 bases apart. Taken from the germline V gene (reference sequence), the CDR1 and CDR2 loops are DFQATT and SNEGSKA. Here is what the overall study found, with its caveats: The authors suggested that each seasonal influenza vaccination may recruit only a limited number of new T cells.

The data were also submitted as part of a second study, on T cells expressing NK-cell markers. That second publication adds: 5'RACE template switching, by which a universal primer site and unique molecular identifiers were added, was used to make TCR beta cDNA libraries. TCR beta-chain repertoires were profiled in sorted CD3+CD56+NKG2C+, CD3+CD56+NKG2C- and CD3+CD56-NKG2C+ T-cell subsets from roughly eight donors. Of the eight sequenced donors, seven were found to be HCMV-seropositive and one was found to be HCMV-seronegative. In several experiments an anti-gammadeltaTCR antibody was added to restrict sorting to alphabetaTCR-expressing T cells. In more than five donors, the dominant CD3+CD56+NKG2C+ clonotypes ranked among the top 10 CD8+ clonotypes, making up 1.0-7.0% of CD8+ T cells. Those dominant clonotypes were again the most abundant among CD3+CD56-NKG2C+ cells in several donors, at about 28.3-60.1%. Whether the expanded NKG2C-expressing T cell clones were specific for HCMV antigens was left unclear. The eight sequenced donors were randomly selected healthy volunteers, three men and five women. HCMV serostatus was determined by detecting HCMV-specific IgG in serum with a commercial ELISA kit. Peripheral blood mononuclear cells were isolated from blood by Ficoll density gradient centrifugation. Using Miltenyi isolation kits, CD4+ and CD8+ T cells were isolated from PBMC through magnetic immunoseparation. cDNA synthesis was primed from the TCR beta constant segment, followed by two successive PCR amplification steps. The libraries were sequenced on Illumina HiSeq 2000/2500, MiSeq or NextSeq, producing 2 x 150 bp reads. Reads were demultiplexed and grouped by UMI with MIGEC, and clonotypes were assembled and quantified with MiTCR. Only TCR cDNA sequences supported by at least two reads were kept to exclude erroneous sequences. The tcR package was used for downstream repertoire analysis, and clonotypes were matched between fractions using CDR3 nucleotide sequence together with V segment. VDJmatch was used to annotate antigen specificity against VDJdb, with one amino acid substitution in CDR3 permitted.

This chain joins TRBV20-1 to TRBJ2-7; the D gene assignment is ambiguous. This TCR derives from a middle-aged man who received an inactivated influenza vaccine. Donor details come from another sample of the same person, matched by shared clones. The starting material was CD4+ T cells sorted from PBMCs, obtained roughly 13 days after vaccination. For the CDR3, the sequence is CSARKTQSSYEQYF. In nucleotides, the sequence is TGCAGTGCTAGAAAGACTCAGAGCTCCTACGAGCAGTACTTC.